This TCR beta chain appears in the sequencing data of a study of cytomegalovirus exposure and HLA in healthy donors (dated by TCRdb to 2016 to 2017). About the full investigation: A later analysis indicated that the roughly 130 validation repertoires were generated on the platform also employed for the roughly 650 repertoires of the first cohort. The study aimed to test whether cataloging public T cell receptors could reveal signatures of past pathogen exposure. A separate validation cohort of roughly 120 different subjects was used in addition to the 666-subject first cohort. To predict cytomegalovirus infection status, the study combined high-throughput TCR immunosequencing, statistical association of individual TCRs with disease status, and machine learning.

In the case of this clone: Its binding antigen is unknown. At one end, the junction sequence differs from germline, possibly due to a read error.

On the study overall, not on this receptor specifically: Three of the identified cytomegalovirus-associated TCR beta chains were confirmed in vitro to be specific for cytomegalovirus antigens. According to the authors, the approach could potentially be generalized to other disease states and immunological phenotypes. In a later analysis, TCRs clustered in the first cohort were found to also tend to co-occur in the approximately 120 validation repertoires, with 90% to 95% of cluster scores above 0. Across donors, most TCR sequences were observed very rarely, whereas some public TCRs were present in many individuals. The study listed 150 to 200 TCR beta chains as associated with cytomegalovirus. The classifier was reported to diagnose cytomegalovirus status with high specificity and sensitivity in both the original cohort and the validation cohort. A later analysis had no HLA typing for the validation cohort, so co-occurrence there was scored across all 130 or so repertoires.

The donors belonged to the validation cohort of under 150 subjects, which was separate from the roughly 670-subject first cohort. From cysteine to phenylalanine, the CDR3 is 13 amino acids long. The only DNA kept is the CDR3, 39 bases in frame from the first base. CDR1 is given as LNHDA and CDR2 as SQIVND, both from the germline V gene (reference sequence). Libraries came from the immunoSEQ multiplex PCR assay. Under the source paper's analysis protocol: A statistical classification framework was built to diagnose cytomegalovirus status from the catalog of TCR beta chain sequences. TCRdb mirrors the immuneACCESS table, restricted to in-frame sequences. Some clones are absent from its copies; in checked studies, under half trace to an unresolved V gene, and the reason for the others is unknown. V, J and clone size reflect that table, while D and trimming were determined from the DNA. Here the sample has about 240,000 clones; approximately 86% occur a single time. The top ten clonotypes cover less than 1.5% of the sample.

Material: PBMCs. The chain employs TRBV19 and TRBJ1-4; the D gene is unclear. The receptor comes from a woman aged 25 to 39 in good health and CMV-seropositive. The DNA is as follows: TGTGCCAGTAGTATGGGCACTTATGAAAAAATGTTTTTT. It specifies CASSMGTYEKMFF.